The subject of this entry is one T cell receptor beta chain. What it binds is unknown. There are 12 residues in the CDR3. Germline lookup yields CDR1 SEHNR and CDR2 FQNEAQ (reference sequence). This sample is part of a study of blood T cells in healthy people across ages. Study-wide findings and caveats: PBMC samples, being unsorted, prevented any conclusive comparison of naive and antigen-experienced cells.

PCR was performed a second time for 7 to 11 cycles using a sample-barcoded 5' primer and a J-beta primer mix. Every cDNA molecule bore a tag from a template-switch adaptor containing 12 random nucleotides. One entry per CDR3 protein, called by TCRdb with MiXCR from the 5' RACE reads. The repertoire consists of approximately 900,000 distinct CDR3 sequences, with around 29% occurring once and the leading ten covering 10%. The same sample was also used in a study of T cells of mothers and their children. That work states: Thymic selection molds TCR recombination output in a comparable way in related and unrelated pairs.

The source is a woman in her forties in good health. The specimen sequenced was blood. This chain links TRBV7-9 with TRBJ2-1, with no clear D. TRBJ2-7 explains the end of the DNA better; the J call may be wrong. CDR3 amino acids: CASSPLNNEQYF. In DNA, the CDR3 is TGTGCCAGCAGCCCGCTCAACAATGAGCAGTACTTC.